A single sample is the source of the 8 T cell receptor beta chains below, sequenced in a study of T-cell memory formation after mild COVID-19. One entry per CDR3 protein, called by TCRdb with MiXCR from the 5' RACE reads. The sample carries some 45,000 distinct CDR3 sequences, roughly a quarter recorded once. Sample: PBMCs or a T cell subset sorted from them (not recorded which). These receptors were obtained from a young man who had mild COVID-19 (a few samples of this study predate the infection). Cell type and time point are not known.

This clonotype was seen at least ten times. The CDR3 spells CSAREQGSNYGYTF. CDR3 DNA: TGCAGTGCTAGAGAACAGGGTTCCAACTATGGCTACACCTTC. The chain couples TRBV20-1 to TRBJ1-2; D may be TRBD1 (6 bases). CDR1 DFQATT and CDR2 SNEGSKA come from the germline V gene (reference sequence). The CDR3 spans 14 residues. The V end was cut by 0 bases, the J end by 2 bases, with 10 bases between.

The chain couples TRBV7-9 to TRBJ2-1, with 7 bases matching TRBD2. V shed 3 bases and J 0 bases; nucleotides not matched to a gene: 8. This CDR3 is 17 amino acids long. Germline V gives CDR1 SEHNR, CDR2 FQNEAQ (reference sequence). The chain's CDR3 is CASSLDPRTSSYNEQFF. CDR3 nucleotides: TGTGCCAGCAGCTTGGACCCTAGGACTAGCTCCTACAATGAGCAGTTCTTC.

This clonotype has just a few counts. This rearrangement joins TRBV6-2 or TRBV6-3 to TRBJ2-3; D tentatively fits TRBD1 or TRBD2 (5 bases each). Germline V lookup: CDR1 MNHEY, CDR2 SVGEGT. Trimming removed 6 bases from V and 1 base from J, with 14 bases in between. This CDR3 region has 15 residues. The CDR3 DNA reads TGTGCCAGCAGCTCCGGAAGGGGAGGCACAGATACGCAGTATTTT. Translation gives CASSSGRGGTDTQYF.

This clonotype has ten or more counts. The rearrangement uses TRBV9 and TRBJ2-5, with TRBD1 as a possible D gene (5 bases). CDR1 is SGDLS and CDR2 is YYNGEE in the germline V gene. V was cut by 0 bases and J by 5 bases, with 14 bases left in between. The CDR3 runs to 15 residues. CDR3 coding DNA: TGTGCCAGCAGCGTAGACGGAGCTTCAGGGGAGACCCAGTACTTC. Its protein is CASSVDGASGETQYF.

This clonotype showed up just a few times. The genes are TRBV6-5 and TRBJ1-2, with D unclear. V was shortened by 0 bases and J by 8 bases, with 10 bases between the two germline ends. There are 13 residues in the CDR3. Germline loops: CDR1 MNHEY, CDR2 SVGAGI. The chain's CDR3 is CASSYSIFGGYTF. The CDR3 DNA reads as TGTGCCAGCAGTTACTCGATTTTTGGAGGCTACACCTTC.

This clonotype has more than one count but fewer than ten. V is TRBV29-1 and J is TRBJ2-1, with 9 positions matching TRBD2. Germline V gene sequence: CDR1 SQVTM, CDR2 ANQGSEA. The trim removed 5 bases at V and 8 bases at J, leaving 7 bases unmatched. The CDR3 is 13 residues long. The CDR3 coding sequence is TGCAGCGTTATAGCGGGGGAGTCGTATGAGCAGTTCTTC. Protein product: CSVIAGESYEQFF.

In its sample, this clonotype was seen a few times. The V call is TRBV7-6, the J call TRBJ2-7; D gene ambiguous. V was trimmed by 3 bases and J by 6 bases, leaving 15 bases between them. The germline CDR1 and CDR2 sequences are SGHVS and FNYEAQ. This CDR3 is built from 14 residues. CDR3 sequence (DNA): TGTGCCAGCAGCTTTTGGCACGGAAGCCTCGAGCAGTACTTC. Amino acid sequence: CASSFWHGSLEQYF.

The chain has TRBV29-1 and TRBJ2-5, with D tentatively TRBD2 (6 bases). CDR1 SQVTM and CDR2 ANQGSEA come from the germline V gene. V dropped 7 bases and J dropped 1 base, with 10 bases sitting between them. The length of the CDR3 is 12 residues. The CDR3: CSAWDFQETQYF. CDR3 bases: TGCAGCGCCTGGGACTTCCAAGAGACCCAGTACTTC.